Below, one T cell receptor beta chain is given with its context. These data come from a study of shared T cell receptors in the human thymus. Clones were read by immunoSEQ multiplex PCR, and TCRdb kept only the in-frame ones, dropping some. The sample consists of hundreds of thousands of clones, approximately 85% of them appearing once. These data also featured in a second study, about human thymus T cells. That paper notes: Surgeons resected thymus tissue during corrective heart surgery.

Sample: thymocytes. The sequence derives from a girl in the first two years of life with a congenital heart defect.

CDR3 amino acids: CAISEGGGGKLFF. The CDR3, as DNA: TGTGCCATCAGTGAGGGCGGGGGCGGAAAACTGTTTTTT. The chain couples TRBV10-3 to TRBJ1-4; D may be TRBD1 (6 bases). Germline V lookup: CDR1 ENHRY, CDR2 SYGVKD. V was pared by 2 bases and J by 10 bases, with 11 bases between. This CDR3 has 13 amino acids.